Given below is one T cell receptor (beta chain) in context. Its antigen is unknown. The donors, healthy adults who were HIV-negative, had experienced no recent acute infections or vaccinations. Only in-frame clones appear in the TCRdb table, and some are missing; sequencing was by immunoSEQ multiplex PCR. Among roughly 2.2 million clones listed, about 90% were seen once. This CDR3 has 13 residues. The germline gives CDR1 SQVTM, CDR2 ANQGSEA. V dropped 5 bases and J dropped 5 bases, with 15 bases sitting between them. This sample is drawn from a study of shared clonotypes between healthy human individuals. The overall study: Donors were a couple of women and a few men aged 18 to 49. The study, taken as a whole, reports: Compared with clonotypes that all four donors shared, non-shared clonotypes had lower generation probabilities.

Sample: naive CD4+ T cells from PBMCs. Indicated subset: CD45RA+ positively selected. This clonotype was sampled from a man aged 18 to 29 in good health. Some clones in this sample may be carry-over from other donors' samples. The gene calls are TRBV29-1 and TRBJ2-5; D gene unclear. The DNA of the CDR3 is TGCAGCGTTCTGGACGGACGAGTGGAGACCCAGTACTTC. Protein: CSVLDGRVETQYF.